This TCR beta chain came from a study of cytomegalovirus exposure and HLA in healthy donors. The study, taken as a whole, reports: Apart from CMV serostatus, no immune exposure information was available.

A remark on this clone: What it binds is not known.

The CDR3 covers 15 residues. V gave up 0 bases and J gave up 5 bases; unmatched junction bases: 3. Looked up from germline, CDR1 is MNHEY and CDR2 is SVGAGI. Primers for the PCR totalled 60 Vbeta and 13 Jbeta. The method was immunoSEQ multiplex PCR; TCRdb's version includes in-frame clones alone and lacks a portion of them. The sample includes roughly 45,000 clones, approximately 80% of them seen just once. J is TRBJ1-1 and V is TRBV6-5; 10 nucleotides match TRBD1. The source of this sequence is a man between 25 and 39 years old in good health and CMV-seronegative. Sequencing was carried out using PBMCs. CDR3 protein: CASSYSRDRGTEAFF. The CDR3 DNA follows: TGTGCCAGCAGTTACTCCCGGGACAGGGGAACTGAAGCTTTCTTT.